This T cell receptor (beta chain) is drawn from a study of cytomegalovirus exposure and HLA in healthy donors. Study conclusions and caveats: Most of the TCR beta V segments (in an earlier analysis) were productive either about 87% or about 30% of the time. Both high specificity and high sensitivity reportedly marked the classifier's diagnosis of cytomegalovirus status.

Primers included in the PCR were 60 Vbeta and 13 Jbeta primers. The data were produced by immunoSEQ multiplex PCR, yet TCRdb's version contains in-frame clones alone and is incomplete. There are some 110,000 clones in the sample; about 76% occur only once, and around 5% lies in the top ten. For this clone: The target antigen is unknown.

Germline trimming cut 1 base from V and 3 bases from J; bases unmatched to any gene: 9. Germline lookup yields CDR1 SEHNR and CDR2 FQNEAQ (reference sequence). The CDR3 runs to 17 residues. This TCR derives from a man between 25 and 39 years old in good health and CMV-seropositive. The sample was PBMCs. The chain recombines TRBV7-9 with TRBJ1-5, with 7 positions matching TRBD1. The CDR3 DNA reads TGTGCCAGCAGCTTAGGCGGGGTCAGGGGGAACAATCAGCCCCAGCATTTT. This translates into CASSLGGVRGNNQPQHF. Drawing the rest from reference TRBV7-9 and TRBJ1-5, the complete variable domain is DTGVSQNPRHKITKRGQNVTFRCDPISEHNRLYWYRQTLGQGPEFLTYFQNEAQLEKSRLLSDRFSAERPKGSFSTLEIQRTEQGDSAMYLCASSLGGVRGNNQPQHFGDGTRLSIL.